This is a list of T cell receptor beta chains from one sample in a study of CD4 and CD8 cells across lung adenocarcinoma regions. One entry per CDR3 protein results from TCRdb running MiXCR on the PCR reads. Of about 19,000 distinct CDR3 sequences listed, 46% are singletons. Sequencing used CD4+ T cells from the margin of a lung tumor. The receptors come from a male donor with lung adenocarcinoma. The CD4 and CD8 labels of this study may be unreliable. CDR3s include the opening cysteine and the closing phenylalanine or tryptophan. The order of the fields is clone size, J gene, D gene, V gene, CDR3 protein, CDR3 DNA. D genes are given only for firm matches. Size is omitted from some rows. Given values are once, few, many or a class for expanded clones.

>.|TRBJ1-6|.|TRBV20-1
CSASFGRSSYNSPLHF
TGCAGTGCTAGCTTTGGGAGAAGCTCCTATAATTCACCCCTCCACTTT
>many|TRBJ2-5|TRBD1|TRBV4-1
CASSQTVQGAQTQYF
TGCGCCAGCAGCCAAACCGTGCAGGGGGCACAGACCCAGTACTTC
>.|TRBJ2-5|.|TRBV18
CASSPDKGRQETQYF
TGTGCCAGCTCTCCAGACAAAGGGAGACAAGAGACCCAGTACTTC
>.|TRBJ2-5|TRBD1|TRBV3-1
CASSQEVRGSETRYF
TGTGCCAGCAGCCAAGAGGTCAGGGGGAGTGAGACCCGGTACTTC
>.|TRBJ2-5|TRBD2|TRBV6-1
CATTLGLAGVSETQYF
TGTGCCACGACCCTCGGACTAGCGGGAGTTTCCGAGACCCAGTACTTC
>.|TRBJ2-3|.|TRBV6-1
CASNTFPETQYF
TGTGCCAGCAACACTTTCCCAGAGACCCAGTATTTT
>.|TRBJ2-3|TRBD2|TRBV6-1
CASRNPSGAFTDTQYF
TGTGCCAGCAGGAACCCTAGCGGGGCGTTCACAGATACGCAGTATTTT
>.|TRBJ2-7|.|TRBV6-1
CARSIGGSVVETQYF
TGTGCCAGGAGTATCGGGGGCAGCGTCGTGGAGACGCAGTACTTC
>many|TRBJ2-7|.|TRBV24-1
CATSDSRSSYEQYF
TGTGCCACCAGTGATTCCCGAAGCTCCTACGAGCAGTACTTC
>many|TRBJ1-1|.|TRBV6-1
CASSPSFVNTEAFF
TGTGCCAGCAGCCCCAGTTTCGTGAACACTGAAGCTTTCTTT
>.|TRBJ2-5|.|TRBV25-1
CASRGRSGRLTDTQYF
TGTGCCAGCAGGGGACGGAGCGGCCGCCTGACAGATACGCAGTACTTC
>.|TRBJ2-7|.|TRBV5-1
CASSPGGTEAYEQYF
TGCGCCAGTAGCCCCGGAGGGACAGAGGCCTACGAGCAGTACTTC
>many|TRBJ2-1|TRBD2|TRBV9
CASSETSGRDGEQFF
TGTGCCAGCAGCGAGACTAGCGGGAGGGATGGTGAGCAGTTCTTC
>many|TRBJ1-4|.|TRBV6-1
CASSESLVATNEKLFF
TGTGCCAGCAGTGAATCCCTGGTGGCAACTAATGAAAAACTGTTTTTT
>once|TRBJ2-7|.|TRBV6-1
CARGQGGRDKDTQYF
TGTGCCAGGGGCCAAGGGGGACGTGACAAAGATACGCAGTACTTC
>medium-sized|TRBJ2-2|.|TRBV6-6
CATLTGLNTGELFF
TGTGCCACCTTGACAGGCCTAAACACCGGGGAGCTGTTTTTT
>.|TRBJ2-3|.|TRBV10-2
CASSPQAVSTGTQYF
TGCGCCAGCTCCCCACAGGCTGTGAGCACCGGTACGCAGTATTTT
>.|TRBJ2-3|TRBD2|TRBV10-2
CAGSGGRGEDTQYF
TGCGCGGGCAGCGGGGGGCGAGGGGAAGATACGCAGTATTTC
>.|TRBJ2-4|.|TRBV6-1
CASSEMASEKEIQYF
TGTGCCAGCAGTGAAATGGCTAGCGAGAAAGAGATTCAGTACTTC
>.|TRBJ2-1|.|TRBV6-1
CASSGERGRTFYNEQFF
TGTGCCAGCAGTGGCGAGAGGGGCAGGACATTTTACAATGAGCAGTTCTTC
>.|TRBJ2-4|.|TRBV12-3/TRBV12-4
CASSGAKNTQYF
TGTGCCAGCAGTGGAGCCAAAAACACTCAGTATTTC
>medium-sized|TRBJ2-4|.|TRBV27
CASVGGPAALAKNIQYF
TGTGCCAGCGTAGGGGGTCCCGCAGCTCTAGCCAAAAACATTCAGTACTTC
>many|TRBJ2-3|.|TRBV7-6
CASSLVASTDTQYF
TGTGCCAGCAGCTTAGTAGCGTCCACAGATACGCAGTATTTT
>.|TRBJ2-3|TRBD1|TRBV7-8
CASSLDRGTTDTQYF
TGTGCCAGCAGCTTAGACAGGGGAACGACAGATACGCAGTATTTT
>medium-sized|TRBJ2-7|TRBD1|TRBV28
CASSPHRTGIHEQYF
TGTGCCAGCAGTCCTCACCGGACAGGGATCCACGAGCAGTACTTC
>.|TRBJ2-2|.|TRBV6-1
CASMNSGNTGELFF
TGTGCCAGCATGAATTCGGGTAACACCGGGGAGCTGTTTTTT
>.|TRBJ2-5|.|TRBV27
CASSPGLGAPGKDTQYF
TGTGCCAGCAGTCCGGGGCTAGGGGCTCCTGGGAAAGATACCCAGTACTTC
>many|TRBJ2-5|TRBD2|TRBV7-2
CASSRRVSGTSGQETQYF
TGTGCCAGCAGCCGACGTGTGTCAGGGACTAGCGGACAAGAGACCCAGTACTTC
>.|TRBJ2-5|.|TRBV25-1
CASSELKGKETQYF
TGTGCCAGCAGTGAATTAAAGGGGAAAGAGACCCAGTACTTC
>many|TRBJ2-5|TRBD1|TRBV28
CASSRLGQIQETQYF
TGTGCCAGCAGTCGATTGGGACAGATACAAGAGACCCAGTACTTC
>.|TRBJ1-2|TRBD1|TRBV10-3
CAISPGQGRGGYTF
TGTGCCATCAGTCCGGGACAGGGACGGGGTGGCTACACCTTC
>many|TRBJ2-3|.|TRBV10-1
CASSEGGTDTQYF
TGCGCCAGCAGTGAGGGGGGCACAGATACGCAGTATTTT
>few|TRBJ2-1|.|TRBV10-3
CAISSSVGDSYNEQFF
TGTGCCATCAGTTCCTCCGTCGGAGACTCCTACAATGAGCAGTTCTTC
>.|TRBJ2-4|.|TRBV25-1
CASSVRAGSLTNTQYF
TGTGCCAGCAGTGTACGGGCCGGGAGCCTGACAAATACGCAGTACTTC
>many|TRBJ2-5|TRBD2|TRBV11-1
CASSLRGVAGGREETQYF
TGTGCCAGCAGCTTAAGAGGGGTAGCGGGAGGGCGCGAAGAGACCCAGTACTTC
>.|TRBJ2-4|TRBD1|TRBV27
CASSPGQGFGKNIQYF
TGTGCCAGCAGTCCCGGACAGGGTTTTGGCAAAAACATTCAGTACTTC
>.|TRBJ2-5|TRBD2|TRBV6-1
CASSRSGGGDQETQYF
TGTGCCAGCAGCCGGAGCGGGGGGGGTGACCAAGAGACCCAGTACTTC
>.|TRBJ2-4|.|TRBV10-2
CGVRGVAGENIQYF
TGCGGCGTCAGGGGGGTGGCAGGCGAAAATATTCAGTATTTC
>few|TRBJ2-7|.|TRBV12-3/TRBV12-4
CASSSGRGPRATDEQYF
TGTGCCAGCAGTTCCGGGCGGGGGCCGCGGGCTACGGATGAGCAGTACTTC
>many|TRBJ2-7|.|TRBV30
CAWKGVFSYEQYF
TGTGCCTGGAAGGGAGTCTTCTCCTACGAGCAGTACTTC
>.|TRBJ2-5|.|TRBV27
CASSPGRGGRETETQYF
TGTGCCAGCAGTCCGGGCCGAGGAGGCCGTGAGACAGAGACCCAGTACTTC
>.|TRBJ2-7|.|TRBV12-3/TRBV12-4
CASSYKSGTVSSYEQYF
TGTGCCAGCAGTTACAAATCCGGGACCGTAAGCTCCTACGAGCAGTACTTC
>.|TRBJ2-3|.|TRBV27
CASSAGRRGRGQDTQYF
TGTGCCAGCAGTGCGGGCCGACGAGGCCGTGGCCAAGATACGCAGTATTTC
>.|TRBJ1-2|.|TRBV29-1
CSAWDISYGYTF
TGCAGCGCGTGGGACATATCCTATGGCTACACCTTC
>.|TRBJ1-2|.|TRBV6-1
CAAAPSVYYGYTF
TGTGCCGCAGCCCCCTCCGTTTACTATGGCTACACCTTC
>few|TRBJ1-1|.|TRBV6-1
CASWAGRAEAFF
TGTGCCAGCTGGGCCGGGAGGGCTGAAGCTTTCTTT
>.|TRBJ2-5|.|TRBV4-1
CASSQARLGHQETQYF
TGCGCCAGCAGCCAAGCTCGACTAGGTCATCAAGAGACCCAGTACTTC
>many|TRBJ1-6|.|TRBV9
CASSPHLADNSPLHF
TGTGCCAGCAGCCCTCACCTGGCGGATAATTCACCCCTCCACTTT
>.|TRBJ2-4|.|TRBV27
CASRGTGTKNTQYF
TGTGCCAGCAGGGGGACCGGAACGAAAAACACGCAGTACTTC
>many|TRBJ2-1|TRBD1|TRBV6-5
CASNGQGANNEQFF
TGTGCCAGCAACGGACAGGGGGCCAACAATGAGCAGTTCTTC
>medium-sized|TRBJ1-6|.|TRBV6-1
CASSDSASVFNSPLHF
TGTGCCAGCAGTGATTCAGCATCCGTTTTTAATTCACCCCTCCACTTT
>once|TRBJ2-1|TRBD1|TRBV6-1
CASQGGTGAYSSYNEQFF
TGTGCCAGCCAAGGGGGAACAGGGGCCTATAGTTCCTACAATGAGCAGTTCTTC
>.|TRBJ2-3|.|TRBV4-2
CASSGDGATDPDTQYF
TGTGCCAGCAGCGGGGACGGCGCCACCGACCCAGATACCCAGTATTTT
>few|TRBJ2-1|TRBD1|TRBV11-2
CASSSGQGAYNEQFF
TGTGCCAGCAGCTCAGGACAGGGGGCTTACAATGAGCAGTTCTTC